This TCR beta chain was sequenced in a study of CD8 T cells in Susac syndrome. Looked up from germline, CDR1 is SGDLS and CDR2 is YYNGEE. This CDR3 contains 15 residues. V dropped 2 bases and J dropped 2 bases, with 10 bases sitting between them. The study sequenced TCR beta in blood CD8+ and CD4+ T cells. Those who served as multiple sclerosis controls were treatment-naive patients with stable or active relapsing-remitting disease. Through negative isolation, CD4+ and CD8+ T cells were obtained, while TEMRA cells were enriched using FACS. A quantity of roughly 0.5 to 1 ug RNA underwent reverse transcription using random hexamers. TCR beta CDR3 was amplified by immunoSEQ covering 54 Vbeta and 13 Jbeta. TCRdb re-analysed the immunoSEQ multiplex PCR reads in MiXCR, keeping a single row per CDR3 protein. The repertoire holds 200,000 or so distinct CDR3 sequences, with nearly 95% as singletons.

The chain recombines TRBV9 with TRBJ2-2; tentatively, D is TRBD2 (5 bases). This clonotype was sampled from a human donor with multiple sclerosis. The sample taken for sequencing was CD4+ T cells from PBMCs. CDR3: CASSVASGNTGELFF. Written as DNA, the CDR3 is TGTGCCAGCAGCGTGGCAAGCGGAAACACCGGGGAGCTGTTTTTT.